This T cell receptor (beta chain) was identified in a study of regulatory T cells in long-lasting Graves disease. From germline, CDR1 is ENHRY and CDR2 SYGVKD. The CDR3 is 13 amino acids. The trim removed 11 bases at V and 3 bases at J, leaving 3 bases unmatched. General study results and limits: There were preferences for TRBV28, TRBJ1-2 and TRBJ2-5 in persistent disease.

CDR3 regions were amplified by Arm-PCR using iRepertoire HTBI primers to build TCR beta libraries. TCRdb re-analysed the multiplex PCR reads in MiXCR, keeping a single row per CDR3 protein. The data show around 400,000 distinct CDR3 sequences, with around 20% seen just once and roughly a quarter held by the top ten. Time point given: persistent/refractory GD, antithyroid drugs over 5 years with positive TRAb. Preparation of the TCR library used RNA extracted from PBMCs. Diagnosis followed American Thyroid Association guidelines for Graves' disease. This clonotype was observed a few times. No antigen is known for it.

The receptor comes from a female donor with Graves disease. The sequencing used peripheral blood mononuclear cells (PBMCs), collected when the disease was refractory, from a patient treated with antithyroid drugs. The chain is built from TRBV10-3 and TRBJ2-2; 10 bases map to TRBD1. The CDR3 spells CAAGTGDTGELFF. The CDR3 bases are TGTGCCGCGGGGACAGGGGACACCGGGGAGCTGTTTTTT.